What follows is one TCR beta chain and its context. Its antigen is undetermined. Sequenced with the Oncomine TCR Beta short-read assay was DNA taken from cultured CD4+ T cells. TCRdb reanalysed the PCR reads using MiXCR and keeps one entry per CDR3 protein. The sample lists 7,000 to 9,000 distinct CDR3 sequences, about 59% seen once, with 30% to 40% in the top ten. The data stem from a study of vaccination and CD4 T cells after COVID-19. Study-wide background: Two Hispanic individuals were among six male and four female convalescent patients. Convalescent patients gave post-COVID blood a median about 100 days post-diagnosis, range 35 to 161.

Study-wide findings and caveats: Within the convalescent patients, spike mono-reactivity was found in 304 of 307 vaccine-specific clones.

Documented treatment: approximately 11-day PBMC culture with coronavirus spike peptide pools or control peptides (ViraFEST assay). Under the ViraFEST approach, antigen-specific T cells were expanded with peptide pools and TCRs subsequently sequenced. The CDR3 runs to 15 residues. The trim removed 6 bases at V and 5 bases at J, leaving 14 bases unmatched. Germline values: CDR1 DFQATT, CDR2 SNEGSKA (reference sequence). The V call is TRBV20-1, the J call TRBJ2-7; 9 bases are shared with TRBD1. This clonotype originated in a human donor who had recovered from COVID-19. Sequencing input: CD4+ T cells from blood, cultured in vitro. The CDR3 protein is CSAEEGTGPRDEQYF. The CDR3 DNA reads TGCAGTGCAGAAGAAGGGACAGGGCCTCGGGACGAGCAGTACTTC.